Sequencing of this T cell receptor beta chain was carried out in a study of spatial heterogeneity in lung cancer. Study-level points and caveats: In tumors, expanded intratumoral alpha and beta TCR counts tracked mutation counts.

This CDR3 has 14 residues. Trimming took 0 bases from V and 4 from J, leaving 9 bases between them. Germline-derived CDR1 and CDR2 are SGHRS and YFSETQ. The sample's time point: sample taken at primary tumor resection. In each case, whole RNA from tumor, nontumor lung or frozen PBMC was sequenced unsorted. TCRdb recomputed calls from the 5' RACE reads with MiXCR, one row per CDR3 protein. The profile shows some 9,800 distinct CDR3 sequences, around 6.3% of them singletons. This clonotype was picked up many times. The antigen remains unidentified. Since the library was made to target alpha chains, this beta chain is a stray read and its abundance is not meaningful.

This receptor was obtained from a male donor with early-stage non-small cell lung cancer. Sample: lung tumor tissue, taken at surgery. The chain carries TRBV5-1 and TRBJ2-3; D gene unclear. The CDR3 loop is CASSLVLAADTQYF. The CDR3 region has the DNA TGCGCCAGCAGCTTGGTGCTGGCGGCAGATACGCAGTATTTT.